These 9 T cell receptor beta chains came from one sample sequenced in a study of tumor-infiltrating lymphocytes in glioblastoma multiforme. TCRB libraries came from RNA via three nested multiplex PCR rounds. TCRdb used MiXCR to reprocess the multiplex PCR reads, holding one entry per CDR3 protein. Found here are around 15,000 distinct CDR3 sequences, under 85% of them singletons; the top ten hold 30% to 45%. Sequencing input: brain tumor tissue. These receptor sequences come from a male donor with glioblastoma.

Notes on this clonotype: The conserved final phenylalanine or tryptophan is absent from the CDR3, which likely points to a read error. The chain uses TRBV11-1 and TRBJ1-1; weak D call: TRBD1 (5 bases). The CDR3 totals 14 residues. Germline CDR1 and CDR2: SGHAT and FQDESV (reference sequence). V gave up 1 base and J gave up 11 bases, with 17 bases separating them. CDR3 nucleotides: TGTGCCAGCAGCTTAGAGGAGTTTGACAGCGAGGCTTTCCTT. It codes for CASSLEEFDSEAFL.

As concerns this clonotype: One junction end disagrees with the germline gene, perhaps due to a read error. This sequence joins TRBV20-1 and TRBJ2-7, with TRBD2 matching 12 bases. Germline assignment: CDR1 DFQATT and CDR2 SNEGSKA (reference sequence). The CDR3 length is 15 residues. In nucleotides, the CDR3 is TGCAATGCTAGATGGCTAGCGGGAGGGTCGTACGAGCAGTACTTC. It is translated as CNARWLAGGSYEQYF.

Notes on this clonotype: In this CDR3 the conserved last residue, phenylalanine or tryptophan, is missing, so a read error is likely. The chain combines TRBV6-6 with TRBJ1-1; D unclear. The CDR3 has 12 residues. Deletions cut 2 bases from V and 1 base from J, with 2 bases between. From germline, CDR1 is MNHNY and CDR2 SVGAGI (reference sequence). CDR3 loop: CASSYRNTEAFL. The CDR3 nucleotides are TGTGCCAGCAGTTACCGGAACACTGAAGCTTTCCTT.

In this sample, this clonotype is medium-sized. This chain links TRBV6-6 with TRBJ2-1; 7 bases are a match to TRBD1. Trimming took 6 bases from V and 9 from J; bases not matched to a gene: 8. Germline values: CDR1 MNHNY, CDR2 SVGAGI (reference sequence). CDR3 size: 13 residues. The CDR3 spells CASSTQGPGEQFF. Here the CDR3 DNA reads TGTGCCAGCAGCACACAGGGGCCGGGTGAGCAGTTCTTC.

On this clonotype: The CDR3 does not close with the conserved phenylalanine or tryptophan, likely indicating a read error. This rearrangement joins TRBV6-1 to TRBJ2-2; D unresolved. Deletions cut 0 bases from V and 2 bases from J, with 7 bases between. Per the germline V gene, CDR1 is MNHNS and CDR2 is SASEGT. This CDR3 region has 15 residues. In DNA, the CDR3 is TGTGCCAGCAGTGAAGCTCCAGATAACACCGGGGAGCTGTTTTCT. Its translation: CASSEAPDNTGELFS.

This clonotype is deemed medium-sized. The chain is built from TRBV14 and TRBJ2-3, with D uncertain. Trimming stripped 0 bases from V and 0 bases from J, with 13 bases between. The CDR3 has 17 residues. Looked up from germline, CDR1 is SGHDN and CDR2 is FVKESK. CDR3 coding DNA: TGTGCCAGCAGCCAAGATACGGCGCGGTCTAGCACAGATACGCAGTATTTT. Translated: CASSQDTARSSTDTQYF.

CDR3 amino acids: CSVEFIAAQETQYF. For the CDR3, the DNA is TGCAGCGTTGAATTTATAGCGGCTCAAGAGACCCAGTACTTC. V and J are TRBV29-1 and TRBJ2-5; maybe TRBD2 (6 bases). With 2 bases removed from V and 2 bases from J, the gap between germline ends came to 12 bases. This CDR3 contains 14 residues. Per the germline V gene, CDR1 is SQVTM and CDR2 is ANQGSEA.

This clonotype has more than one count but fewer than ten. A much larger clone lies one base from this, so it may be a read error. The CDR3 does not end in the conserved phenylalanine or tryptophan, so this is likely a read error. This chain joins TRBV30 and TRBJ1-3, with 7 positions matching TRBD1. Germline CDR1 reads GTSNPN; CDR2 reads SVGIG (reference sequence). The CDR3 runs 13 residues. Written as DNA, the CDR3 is TGTGCCTGGAAGAAGGGGGCTGGGAACACCATATATCTT. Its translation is CAWKKGAGNTIYL.

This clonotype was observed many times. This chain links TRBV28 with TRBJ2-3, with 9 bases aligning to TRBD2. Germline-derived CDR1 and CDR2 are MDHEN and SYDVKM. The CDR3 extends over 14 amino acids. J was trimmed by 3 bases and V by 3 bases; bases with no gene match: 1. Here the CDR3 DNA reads TGTGCCAGCAGTTTTCTAGCGGGGACAGATACGCAGTATTTT. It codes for CASSFLAGTDTQYF.